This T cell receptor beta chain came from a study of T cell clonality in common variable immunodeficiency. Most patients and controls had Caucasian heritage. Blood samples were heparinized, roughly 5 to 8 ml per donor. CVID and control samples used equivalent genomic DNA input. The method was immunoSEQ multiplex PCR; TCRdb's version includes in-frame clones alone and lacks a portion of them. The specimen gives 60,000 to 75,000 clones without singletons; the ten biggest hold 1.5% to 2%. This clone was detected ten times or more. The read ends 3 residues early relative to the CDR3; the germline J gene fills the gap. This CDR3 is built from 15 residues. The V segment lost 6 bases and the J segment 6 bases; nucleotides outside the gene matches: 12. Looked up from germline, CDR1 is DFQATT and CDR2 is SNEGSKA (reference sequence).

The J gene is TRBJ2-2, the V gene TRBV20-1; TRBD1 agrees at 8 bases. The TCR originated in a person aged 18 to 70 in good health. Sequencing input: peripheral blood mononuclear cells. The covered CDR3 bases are TGCAGTGCGGAAGGGGACAGGATCCGGGCCGGGGAG. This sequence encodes CSAEGDRIRAGE. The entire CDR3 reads CSAEGDRIRAGELFF.